The sequence of this TCR beta chain was determined in a study of T-cell reconstitution after alpha-beta-depleted transplantation in children. Remarks on this clonotype: Its antigen is currently unknown.

This CDR3 spans 13 amino acids. V was pared by 3 bases and J by 10 bases, with 16 bases between. Germline lookup yields CDR1 DFQATT and CDR2 SNEGSKA (reference sequence). Study findings and constraints: Surviving recipient cells, namely T cells and thymic progenitors, were the source of high day-60 TCRbeta diversity in some patients. Reportedly, alpha-beta T cells present about two months post-transplant originated from several hundred expanded clones of graft origin. Most T-cell counts and diversity one year after the transplant came from T cells that were newly produced.

TCRbeta library preparation incorporated unique molecular identifiers. From the PCR reads, TCRdb called clonotypes with MiXCR, one entry per CDR3 protein. The sample includes 200,000 to 300,000 distinct CDR3 sequences, about a quarter seen only once; the top ten take over 2.5%. This TCR was sampled from a girl aged 2 to 10 with Fanconi anemia, due to receive a stem cell transplant. This chain joins TRBV20-1 and TRBJ2-1; D is unclear. Specimen: PBMCs, collected before TCRalphabeta/CD19-depleted stem cell transplant. The CDR3: CSASFRTMSEQFF. The CDR3 DNA reads as TGCAGTGCTAGTTTCCGTACAATGAGCGAGCAGTTCTTC.